The following is a TCR beta chain sequence with its context. The entry originates in a study of blood T cell repertoires in COVID-19. Study summary: Both acute and convalescent COVID-19 samples were obtained from the United States, Italy and Spain.

Original processing notes: Cell counts per sample came from amplifying reference gene primers. Produced via immunoSEQ multiplex PCR; TCRdb's table is partial and in-frame only. V, J and clone size are those of that table, while D and trimming were read from the DNA. This sample has about 80,000 clones, with around 88% found just once. This CDR3 is 15 amino acids long. Trimming removed 5 bases at V and 5 bases at J, with 21 bases between. Germline CDR1 SQVTM, CDR2 ANQGSEA. The gene calls are TRBV29-1 and TRBJ1-1; D gene unclear. The source material was peripheral blood. This receptor was obtained from an older man with active or convalescent COVID-19. The CDR3 region has the DNA TGCAGCGTTTCTCCAGAGTATGTGGGAGGGACTGAAGCTTTCTTT. This sequence encodes CSVSPEYVGGTEAFF. Based on the CDR3 plus reference TRBV29-1 and TRBJ1-1, the full variable domain is SAVISQKPSRDICQRGTSLTIQCQVDSQVTMMFWYRQQPGQSLTLIATANQGSEATYESGFVIDKFPISRPNLTFSTLTVSNMSPEDSSIYLCSVSPEYVGGTEAFFGQGTRLTVV.